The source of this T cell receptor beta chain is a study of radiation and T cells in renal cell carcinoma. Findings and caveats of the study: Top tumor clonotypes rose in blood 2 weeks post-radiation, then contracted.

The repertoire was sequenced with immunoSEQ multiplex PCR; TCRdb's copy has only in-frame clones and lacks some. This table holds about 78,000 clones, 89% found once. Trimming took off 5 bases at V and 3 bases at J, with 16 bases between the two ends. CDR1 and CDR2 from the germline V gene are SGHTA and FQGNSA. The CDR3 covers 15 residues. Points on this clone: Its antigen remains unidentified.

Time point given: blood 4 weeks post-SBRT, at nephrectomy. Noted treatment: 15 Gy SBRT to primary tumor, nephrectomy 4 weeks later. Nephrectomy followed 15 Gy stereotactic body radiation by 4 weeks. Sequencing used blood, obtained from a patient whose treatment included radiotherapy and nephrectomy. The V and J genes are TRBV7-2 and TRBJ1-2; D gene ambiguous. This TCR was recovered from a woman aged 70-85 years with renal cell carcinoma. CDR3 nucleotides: TGTGCCAGCAGCCGAGCTCCTCGGAGTGACTATGGCTACACCTTC. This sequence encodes CASSRAPRSDYGYTF.